This entry is about one TCR beta chain. Its antigen is undetermined. Treatment described: roughly 20 received Ad26.COV2.S at low or high dose, single or two shots; several received placebo; per-sample allocation not given. All samples were drawn on day 63, counting from the first vaccine or placebo injection. Using immunoSEQ multiplex PCR, the repertoire was profiled, and TCRdb retains in-frame clones only, with some absent. The sample yields a few hundred thousand clones, roughly 88% seen once. The source of the sample is a study of Ad26.COV2.S vaccination and SARS-CoV-2 variants. Study-wide points: Whether participants received vaccine or placebo, their non-spike TCR breadth was similar.

Trimming pared 4 bases from V and 6 bases from J, leaving 4 bases between. The CDR3 covers 12 residues. The V gene's germline CDR1 is LGHDT and CDR2 YNNKEL (reference sequence). The specimen was peripheral blood, collected in a trial of Ad26.COV2.S vaccine versus placebo. This clonotype was sampled from a person between 18 and 65 years old who received the Ad26.COV2.S COVID-19 vaccine or a placebo. This rearrangement joins TRBV3-1 (or the pseudogene TRBV3-2) to TRBJ1-6; D unresolved. This CDR3 reads CASSRANSPLHF. CDR3 coding DNA: TGTGCCAGCAGCCGGGCTAATTCACCCCTCCACTTT.